This T cell receptor beta chain was found in a study of blood T cell repertoires in COVID-19. Generated by immunoSEQ multiplex PCR, the TCRdb table keeps only in-frame clones and is missing some. The sample includes 300,000 or so clones, about nine tenths of them seen just once. The CDR3 covers 15 residues. The ends were cut back, 7 bases at V and 5 bases at J, with 17 bases in the middle. Germline CDR1 reads MDHEN; CDR2 reads SYDVKM. Sequenced: PBMCs or T cells enriched from blood (not recorded which). V gene TRBV28 combines with J gene TRBJ1-4; possible D gene TRBD1, 6 bases. The TCR was taken from a man aged 60 to 75 who had recovered from COVID-19. The CDR3 nucleotides are TGTGCCAGCAATCCCGGGGGGCCCCCAAATGAAAAACTGTTTTTT. It is translated as CASNPGGPPNEKLFF.